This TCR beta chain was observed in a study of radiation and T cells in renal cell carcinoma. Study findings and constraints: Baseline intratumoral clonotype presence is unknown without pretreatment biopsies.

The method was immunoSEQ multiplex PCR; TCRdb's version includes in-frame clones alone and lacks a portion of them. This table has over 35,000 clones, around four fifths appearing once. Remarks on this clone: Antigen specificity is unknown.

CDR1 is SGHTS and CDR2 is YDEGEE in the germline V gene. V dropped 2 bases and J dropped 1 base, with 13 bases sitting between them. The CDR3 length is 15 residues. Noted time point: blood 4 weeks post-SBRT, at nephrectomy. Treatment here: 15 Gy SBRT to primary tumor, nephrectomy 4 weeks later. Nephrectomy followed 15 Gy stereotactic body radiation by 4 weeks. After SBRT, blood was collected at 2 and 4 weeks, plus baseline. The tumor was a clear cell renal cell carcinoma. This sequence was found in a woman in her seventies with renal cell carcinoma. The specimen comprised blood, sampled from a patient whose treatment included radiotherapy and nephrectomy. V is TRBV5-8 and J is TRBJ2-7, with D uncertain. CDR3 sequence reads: CASSFYGIVSYEQYF. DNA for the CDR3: TGTGCCAGCAGCTTTTACGGTATCGTGTCCTACGAGCAGTACTTC.